A single sample is the source of the 8 T cell receptor beta chains below, sequenced in a study of cytomegalovirus exposure and HLA in healthy donors. Assay: immunoSEQ multiplex PCR; the TCRdb copy retains only in-frame clones and omits some. The table includes over 200,000 clones, approximately 80% detected once. Sequencing input: PBMCs. The receptors here all came from a woman in her 30s in good health and CMV-seropositive.

The chain has TRBV27 and TRBJ2-2, with D possibly being TRBD1 (5 bases). V gave up 8 bases and J gave up 2 bases, with 12 bases separating them. This CDR3 region has 14 residues. Looked up from germline, CDR1 is MNHEY and CDR2 is SMNVEV (reference sequence). In nucleotides, the CDR3 is TGTGCCAGCTCCGACAGAACTAACACCGGGGAGCTGTTTTTT. It is translated as CASSDRTNTGELFF.

The chain combines TRBV9 with TRBJ1-5; possibly TRBD1 for D (5 bases). CDR1 and CDR2 from the germline V gene are SGDLS and YYNGEE. The CDR3 runs 15 residues. Trimming removed 4 bases from V and 2 bases from J, with 13 bases in between. CDR3 sequence reads: CASSPGGGGNQPQHF. The CDR3 coding sequence is TGTGCCAGCAGCCCGGGGGGGGGTGGCAATCAGCCCCAGCATTTT.

This clone has more than one count but fewer than ten. V gene TRBV19 combines with J gene TRBJ1-2; TRBD1 is a possible D gene (5 bases). Germline V CDR1 and CDR2: LNHDA, SQIVND (reference sequence). The ends were cut back, 1 base at V and 5 bases at J, with 14 bases in the middle. CDR3 size: 15 residues. The CDR3 DNA is TGTGCCAGTAGTATAGGGGGACGGGAAGTATATGGCTACACCTTC. Translating gives CASSIGGREVYGYTF.

V gene TRBV6-6 combines with J gene TRBJ2-7, with TRBD1 matching 9 bases. V lost 2 bases and J lost 4; bases outside the gene matches: 6. The CDR3 runs 15 residues. Germline-derived CDR1 and CDR2 are MNHNY and SVGAGI (reference sequence). The CDR3 reads CASSYPGQGKYEQYF. CDR3 in DNA: TGTGCCAGCAGTTACCCGGGACAGGGAAAGTACGAGCAGTACTTC.

This rearrangement joins TRBV15 to TRBJ2-7; possibly TRBD1 or TRBD2 for D (5 bases each). CDR1 LNHNV and CDR2 YYDKDF come from the germline V gene (reference sequence). The V gene lost 0 bases and the J gene lost 4 bases, with 19 bases spanning the gap. The CDR3 extends over 17 amino acids. DNA of the CDR3: TGTGCCACCAGCAGAGATGGCCTTCGTGCAGGGAGTTACGAGCAGTACTTC. It specifies CATSRDGLRAGSYEQYF.

This chain links TRBV4-1 with TRBJ1-2; 11 bases are a match to TRBD1. This CDR3 is built from 17 residues. Germline CDR1 and CDR2: MGHRA and YSYEKL. Trimming at V came to 3 bases and at J to 4 bases, leaving 10 bases not matched to a gene. CDR3 in amino acids: CASSHNAGTGGSYGYTF. The CDR3 nucleotides are TGCGCCAGCAGCCACAATGCCGGGACAGGGGGTAGCTATGGCTACACCTTC.

The CDR3 loop is CASSTSGQGQPQHF. CDR3 DNA sequence: TGTGCCAGCAGTACCTCGGGACAGGGTCAGCCCCAGCATTTT. The chain uses TRBV27 and TRBJ1-5, with 9 bases fitting TRBD1. CDR1 MNHEY and CDR2 SMNVEV come from the germline V gene (reference sequence). The CDR3 contains 14 residues. The ends lost 5 bases at V and 6 bases at J; junction bases unmatched: 5.

This chain links TRBV19 with TRBJ1-1; no definite D call. CDR3 size: 14 residues. CDR1 and CDR2 from the germline V gene are LNHDA and SQIVND (reference sequence). Trimming took off 1 base at V and 3 bases at J, with 9 bases between the two ends. The CDR3 nucleotides are TGTGCCAGTAGTATAGGGCAGTTGGACACTGAAGCTTTCTTT. This codes for CASSIGQLDTEAFF.